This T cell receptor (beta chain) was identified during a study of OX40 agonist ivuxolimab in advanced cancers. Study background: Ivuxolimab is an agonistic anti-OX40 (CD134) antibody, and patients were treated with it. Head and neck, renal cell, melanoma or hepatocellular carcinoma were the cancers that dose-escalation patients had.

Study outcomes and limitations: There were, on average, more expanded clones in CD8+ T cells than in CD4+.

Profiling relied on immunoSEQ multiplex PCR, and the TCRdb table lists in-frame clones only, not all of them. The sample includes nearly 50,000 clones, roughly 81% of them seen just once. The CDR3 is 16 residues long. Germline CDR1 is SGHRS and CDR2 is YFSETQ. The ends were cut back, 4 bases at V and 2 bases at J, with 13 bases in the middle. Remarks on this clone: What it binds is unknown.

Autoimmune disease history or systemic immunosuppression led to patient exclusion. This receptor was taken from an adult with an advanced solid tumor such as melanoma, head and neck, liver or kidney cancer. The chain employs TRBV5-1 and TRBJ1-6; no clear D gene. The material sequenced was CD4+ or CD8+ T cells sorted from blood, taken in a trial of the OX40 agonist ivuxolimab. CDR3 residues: CASSTQDGTYNSPLHF. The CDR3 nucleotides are TGCGCCAGCAGCACCCAGGACGGGACCTATAATTCACCCCTCCACTTT.